This T cell receptor (beta chain) was profiled in a study of vaccination and CD4 T cells after COVID-19. Trimming took off 5 bases at V and 8 bases at J, with 16 bases between the two ends. The CDR3 contains 14 residues. An Oncomine TCR Beta short-read assay was used to sequence the DNA from cultured CD4+ T cells. MiXCR was run by TCRdb on the PCR reads, yielding one entry per CDR3 protein. This sample has 17,000 or so distinct CDR3 sequences; roughly 30% occur once, and the top ten carry about a sixth. Stated treatment: approximately 9-day PBMC culture with coronavirus spike peptide pools or control peptides (ViraFEST assay). On this clonotype itself: What it recognizes is unknown.

This chain joins TRBV12-3 or TRBV12-4 and TRBJ1-5; D not certain. The sequencing input was cultured CD4+ T cells from blood. This TCR derives from a human donor with COVID-19. Here the CDR3 reads CASSRLGSMEPQHF. In DNA, the CDR3 is TGTGCCAGCAGTCGACTGGGGAGTATGGAGCCCCAGCATTTT.